Below, 6 T cell receptor beta chains from the same sample are listed, as sequenced in a study of CD8 T cells in Susac syndrome. With random hexamers, reverse transcription was performed on about 0.45 to 1 ug of RNA. MiXCR, applied by TCRdb to the immunoSEQ multiplex PCR reads, yields one record per CDR3 protein. In the table there are about 76,000 distinct CDR3 sequences, around nine tenths of which are singletons. The specimen sequenced was CD8+ T cells from PBMCs. The receptors shown here come from a human donor with multiple sclerosis.

The chain carries TRBV30 and TRBJ2-7; 8 bases line up with TRBD1. Germline V lookup: CDR1 GTSNPN, CDR2 SVGIG (reference sequence). The CDR3 has 14 amino acids. V dropped 4 bases and J dropped 4; count of bases not matched to a gene: 9. In DNA, the CDR3 is TGTGCCTGGACCCCCCGGGACAGGAGTTACGAGCAGTACTTC. Its protein is CAWTPRDRSYEQYF.

The V gene is TRBV2, the J gene TRBJ2-5; D ambiguous. The CDR3 is made up of 16 amino acids. Germline V gene lookup returns CDR1 SNHLY and CDR2 FYNNEI. Trimming pared 3 bases from V and 0 bases from J, leaving 14 bases between. CDR3 region: CASSDSRALNQETQYF. DNA of the CDR3: TGTGCCAGCAGTGACAGTAGGGCCTTAAACCAAGAGACCCAGTACTTC.

The CDR3 nucleotides are TGTGCCAGCTCCTTCTTAGGCGCCTACGAGCAGTACTTC. It translates to CASSFLGAYEQYF. The rearrangement links TRBV2 to TRBJ2-7; D is unresolved. The V gene lost 8 bases and the J gene lost 2 bases, with 13 bases spanning the gap. CDR1 is SNHLY and CDR2 is FYNNEI in the germline V gene. This CDR3 has 13 amino acids.

The chain links TRBV5-1 to TRBJ2-1, with a possible D match to TRBD2 (6 bases). The V and J ends lost 3 bases and 9 bases respectively, with 7 bases between them. The CDR3 has 11 amino acids. CDR1 SGHRS and CDR2 YFSETQ come from the germline V gene. Here the CDR3 DNA reads TGCGCCAGCAGCTACGGGAGTGAGCAGTTCTTC. Translation: CASSYGSEQFF.

The chain employs TRBV13 and TRBJ2-2, with 8 bases fitting TRBD1. The junction had 13 bases not matched to a gene; V was cut back by 0 bases and J by 7 bases. The CDR3 is 18 residues long. Germline-derived CDR1 and CDR2 are PRHDT and FYEKMQ (reference sequence). This CDR3 is CASSLGGTGIGEDGELFF. The CDR3 nucleotides read TGTGCCAGCAGCTTAGGTGGGACAGGCATCGGTGAAGACGGGGAGCTGTTTTTT.

The chain combines TRBV7-2 with TRBJ2-7; D possibly uses TRBD1 or TRBD2 (5 bases each). The CDR3 sequence is 14 residues long. Per the germline V gene, CDR1 is SGHTA and CDR2 is FQGNSA. V was shortened by 3 bases and J by 4 bases, with 13 bases between the two germline ends. CDR3 amino acids: CASSFPGTGYEQYF. CDR3 bases: TGTGCCAGCAGCTTTCCAGGGACCGGTTACGAGCAGTACTTC.